The 2 T cell receptor beta chains below were found in one sample sequenced in a study of vaccination and CD4 T cells after COVID-19. Treatment given: approximately 9-day PBMC culture with coronavirus spike peptide pools or control peptides (ViraFEST assay). These receptors' antigens are unknown. Scientists ran DNA taken from cultured CD4+ T cells through the Oncomine TCR Beta short-read assay for sequencing. One entry per CDR3 protein, called by TCRdb with MiXCR from the PCR reads. The sample contains 9,900 or so distinct CDR3 sequences, less than 70% of which appear only once. The sequenced sample consisted of CD4+ T cells from blood, cultured in vitro. These receptors were collected from a human donor who had recovered from COVID-19.

This chain uses TRBV19 with TRBJ2-7; no clear D. Germline V gene data show CDR1 as LNHDA and CDR2 as SQIVND (reference sequence). The CDR3 sequence is 13 residues long. V was clipped by 3 bases and J by 5 bases, with 11 bases between them. CDR3 sequence reads: CASSIRLGNEQYF. For the CDR3, the DNA is TGTGCCAGTAGTATTAGGTTGGGGAACGAGCAGTACTTC. Full variable domain (remainder filled in from reference TRBV19 and TRBJ2-7): DGGITQSPKYLFRKEGQNVTLSCEQNLNHDAMYWYRQDPGQGLRLIYYSQIVNDFQKGDIAEGYSVSREKKESFPLTVTSAQKNPTAFYLCASSIRLGNEQYFGPGTRLTVT.

This clonotype was counted between two and nine times. V is TRBV6-5 and J is TRBJ1-1; D is ambiguous. The CDR3 spans 13 residues. From germline, CDR1 is MNHEY and CDR2 SVGAGI. Trimming took off 3 bases at V and 7 bases at J, with 12 bases between the two ends. The CDR3 loop reads CASSYLERGEAFF. CDR3 coding DNA: TGTGCCAGCAGTTATTTAGAGCGAGGTGAAGCTTTCTTT.